The present T cell receptor (beta chain) was sequenced within a study of shared clonotypes between healthy human individuals. Study as a whole: Aged between 18 and 49, the donors were two women and a few men.

Naive CD8 cells, CD45RO-negative and positively selected for CCR7, excluded terminally differentiated effector memory CD45RA+ cells. Produced via immunoSEQ multiplex PCR; TCRdb's table is partial and in-frame only. Here the sample spans more than 600,000 clones, just over 90% being singletons. Germline CDR1 reads MDHEN; CDR2 reads SYDVKM. V dropped 5 bases and J dropped 3 bases, with 16 bases sitting between them. This CDR3 is 16 amino acids long. Sequencing was performed on naive CD8+ T cells sorted from blood. The source is a man aged 30 to 39 in good health. The chain combines TRBV28 with TRBJ2-2; D not resolved. The CDR3 bases are TGTGCCAGCAGTACCCCTCGATCCCCCCACACCGGGGAGCTGTTTTTT. Translating gives CASSTPRSPHTGELFF.